One and the same sample provided the 24 T cell receptor beta chains below, sequenced in a study of regulatory T cells in long-lasting Graves disease (dated by TCRdb to the early 2020s). Sample time point, as interpreted from the label and publication: newly diagnosed GD, antithyroid drugs for less than 3 months. For both TCR sequencing and RNA sequencing, RNA was extracted from PBMCs in TRIzol. The method was multiplex PCR. TCRdb shows the sequencer as Illumina HiSeq 4000. To build TCR beta libraries, CDR3 regions were amplified by Arm-PCR using iRepertoire HTBI primers. The public reads were run again by TCRdb, first through fastp at Q25 and then through MiXCR, and only productive beta chains were kept. Every entry covers one CDR3 protein and lists the most common genes and DNA from its rows. Counted in this sample were approximately 360,000 distinct CDR3 sequences; 12% of them appeared once. The ten largest make up under 20% of the sample.

This sample also appeared in a second study, on T cells in Graves' hyperthyroidism and ophthalmopathy.

The specimen comprised peripheral blood mononuclear cells (PBMCs), sampled at new diagnosis, from a patient treated with antithyroid drugs. These receptors came from a woman under 30 with Graves disease. Donor details come from another sample of the same person, matched by shared clones.

This sequence joins TRBV20-1 and TRBJ2-7; 7 bases are a match to TRBD2. The CDR3 is 15 residues long. The germline gives CDR1 DFQATT, CDR2 SNEGSKA (reference sequence). The CDR3 sequence: CSAASAGAYTYEQYF. CDR3 nucleotide sequence: TGCAGCGCCGCATCGGCGGGAGCGTACACCTACGAGCAGTACTTC.

This clonotype was detected many times. V usage is TRBV18 and J usage is TRBJ1-5; 8 bases are shared with TRBD1. Germline values: CDR1 KGHSH, CDR2 LQKENI. The CDR3 spans 14 residues. Trimming removed 3 bases from V and 9 bases from J; junction bases left unmatched: 7. CDR3: CASSPQTGVLPQHF. The CDR3 DNA follows: TGTGCCAGCTCACCCCAGACAGGGGTTTTGCCCCAGCATTTT.

This clonotype was seen at least ten times. This rearrangement joins TRBV6-1 to TRBJ1-2, with 9 positions matching TRBD1. CDR3 length equals 16 residues. With V trimmed by 6 bases and J by 3 bases, 11 bases remained unmatched. Germline CDR1 and CDR2: MNHNS and SASEGT. CDR3 sequence reads: CASRHRGTGRDYGYTF. The CDR3 DNA reads TGTGCCAGCAGACACCGCGGGACAGGGAGGGACTATGGCTACACCTTC.

The table lists this clonotype with a few counts. This chain connects TRBV4-3 to TRBJ2-3, with 8 bases lining up with TRBD2. The CDR3 spans 20 residues. Germline V gene lookup returns CDR1 LGHNA and CDR2 YSLEER. Losses at the gene ends were 0 bases for V and 0 bases for J; bases not matched to a gene: 14. The CDR3 DNA reads as TGCGCCAGCAGCCAAGACCGGGGTGCGGGGGGTCTCGTTAGCACAGATACGCAGTATTTT. Residues: CASSQDRGAGGLVSTDTQYF.

The table lists this clonotype with many counts. The chain recombines TRBV27 with TRBJ2-1; no clear D. Trimming cost V 7 bases and J 6 bases, with 7 bases left between them. Looked up from germline, CDR1 is MNHEY and CDR2 is SMNVEV (reference sequence). The CDR3 totals 11 residues. The CDR3 DNA sequence: TGTGCCAGCACCCTCGGCAATGAGCAGTTCTTC. Protein: CASTLGNEQFF.

This clonotype has at least ten counts. This rearrangement joins TRBV12-5 to TRBJ1-6; D possibly corresponds to TRBD1 (5 bases). The CDR3 is 18 amino acids. Trimming took off 2 bases at V and 9 bases at J, with 23 bases between the two ends. In germline, CDR1 is LGHNT, CDR2 FRNRAP. CDR3 DNA: TGTGCTAGTGGTTTGAGACCAGGGTCGGAATCCCTTCCTTCACCCCTCCACTTT. This encodes CASGLRPGSESLPSPLHF.

There are a few counts of this clonotype. This chain connects TRBV7-9 to TRBJ2-1; D possibly corresponds to TRBD1 (6 bases). The CDR3 runs to 17 residues. Trimming cost V 5 bases and J 1 base, with 18 bases left between them. Germline CDR1 and CDR2: SEHNR and FQNEAQ (reference sequence). CDR3 amino acids: CASSPTSGGESYNEQFF. CDR3 nucleotides: TGTGCCAGCAGCCCTACATCTGGGGGCGAATCCTACAATGAGCAGTTCTTC.

This clonotype was detected ten times or more. V usage is TRBV13 and J usage is TRBJ2-7; the match to TRBD1 covers 7 bases. V trimming: 1 base; J trimming: 0 bases; junction bases outside the gene matches: 3. The CDR3 runs to 15 residues. The germline gives CDR1 PRHDT, CDR2 FYEKMQ (reference sequence). CDR3 coding DNA: TGTGCCAGCAGCTTAGATGAGGGGGCCTCCTACGAGCAGTACTTC. It specifies CASSLDEGASYEQYF.

Concerning this clonotype itself: Since a much larger clone is just one base distant, this may be a read error. The CDR3 here is CASSLDKGERQPQHF. The CDR3 coding sequence is TGTGCCAGCTCACTGGACAAAGGGGAGCGGCAGCCCCAGCATTTT. V and J are TRBV18 and TRBJ1-5; a possible D gene is TRBD1 (5 bases). Trimming removed 4 bases at V and 7 bases at J, with 17 bases between. Germline loops: CDR1 KGHSH, CDR2 LQKENI. This CDR3 spans 15 amino acids.

This clonotype was seen ten or more times. V and J are TRBV27 and TRBJ2-1; no definite D call. CDR3 length: 12 residues. Germline CDR1 MNHEY, CDR2 SMNVEV (reference sequence). Trimming stripped 0 bases from V and 7 bases from J, with 4 bases between. CDR3 protein: CASSLSRNEQFF. The CDR3 DNA follows: TGTGCCAGCAGTTTATCCCGGAATGAGCAGTTCTTC.

The V and J genes are TRBV19 and TRBJ1-3, with TRBD1 as a possible D gene (5 bases). Germline CDR1 is LNHDA and CDR2 is SQIVND (reference sequence). Trimming took 3 bases from V and 0 from J, leaving 18 bases between them. CDR3 length equals 18 residues. The CDR3 spells CASSILRGAKNSGNTIYF. CDR3 DNA sequence: TGTGCCAGTAGTATTCTGAGGGGCGCGAAGAACTCTGGAAACACCATATATTTT. The whole variable domain, remainder taken from reference TRBV19 and TRBJ1-3, is DGGITQSPKYLFRKEGQNVTLSCEQNLNHDAMYWYRQDPGQGLRLIYYSQIVNDFQKGDIAEGYSVSREKKESFPLTVTSAQKNPTAFYLCASSILRGAKNSGNTIYFGEGSWLTVV.

The chain joins TRBV4-1 to TRBJ2-1, with 9 bases aligning to TRBD1. The CDR3 loop spans 14 amino acids. V was pared by 4 bases and J by 7 bases, with 5 bases of the junction left unmatched. Germline V gene data show CDR1 as MGHRA and CDR2 as YSYEKL. CDR3 in DNA: TGCGCCAGCAGCCCCTGGGACAGGGTGAATGAGCAGTTCTTC. Its protein is CASSPWDRVNEQFF.

This clonotype showed up many times. The rearrangement links TRBV7-2 to TRBJ1-5; 7 bases are shared with TRBD1. Germline CDR1 SGHTA, CDR2 FQGNSA. This CDR3 spans 15 amino acids. J lost 3 bases, V lost 1 base, and 3 bases had no gene match. CDR3 loop: CASSLVGGVNQPQHF. The CDR3 bases are TGTGCCAGCAGCTTAGTAGGGGGCGTCAATCAGCCCCAGCATTTT. The full variable domain, in which reference TRBV7-2 and TRBJ1-5 provide the parts outside the CDR3, is GAGVSQSPSNKVTEKGKDVELRCDPISGHTALYWYRQSLGQGLEFLIYFQGNSAPDKSGLPSDRFSAERTGGSVSTLTIQRTQQEDSAVYLCASSLVGGVNQPQHFGDGTRLSIL.

This clonotype came up many times. The V and J genes are TRBV2 and TRBJ2-7, with D perhaps TRBD1 (5 bases). The ends were cut back, 6 bases at V and 2 bases at J, with 11 bases in the middle. Germline V gene data show CDR1 as SNHLY and CDR2 as FYNNEI. This CDR3 has 13 amino acids. Written as DNA, the CDR3 is TGTGCCAGCAGCCCCGACAGCACCTACGAGCAGTACTTC. This gives the protein CASSPDSTYEQYF.

This clonotype has more than one count but fewer than ten. The rearrangement uses TRBV4-1 and TRBJ2-1; D tentatively reads TRBD1 or TRBD2 (5 bases each). Germline CDR1 reads MGHRA; CDR2 reads YSYEKL. There are 17 residues in the CDR3. V lost 0 bases and J lost 0, with 12 bases in between. The CDR3 loop reads CASSQDDPGSSYNEQFF. CDR3 nucleotide sequence: TGCGCCAGCAGCCAAGATGATCCAGGGAGCTCCTACAATGAGCAGTTCTTC.

This clonotype was picked up a small number of times. The rearrangement links TRBV6-2 or TRBV6-3 to TRBJ1-1; D unresolved. The germline V gene has CDR1 MNHEY and CDR2 SVGEGT. This CDR3 comprises 12 residues. Trimming left V 4 bases short and J 7 bases short, with 10 bases between. This CDR3 is CASSSLSGEAFF. CDR3 bases: TGTGCCAGCAGTTCACTATCGGGTGAAGCTTTCTTT.

The chain employs TRBV4-1 and TRBJ1-6, with a tentative D call TRBD1 (5 bases). The V end lost 5 bases, the J end lost 0 bases, and 14 bases lay between the germline ends. Germline lookup yields CDR1 MGHRA and CDR2 YSYEKL. The CDR3 length is 17 residues. The chain's CDR3 is CASSSRDSDSYNSPLHF. CDR3 sequence (DNA): TGCGCCAGCAGCAGCCGGGACTCAGACTCCTATAATTCACCCCTCCACTTT.

This clonotype was recorded many times. The chain is built from TRBV7-2 and TRBJ2-5; possibly TRBD1 or TRBD2 for D (5 bases each). Germline V gene lookup returns CDR1 SGHTA and CDR2 FQGNSA. The V gene lost 5 bases and the J gene lost 13 bases, with 20 bases spanning the gap. The CDR3 spans 13 residues. The CDR3 sequence is CASSLPPSGRTYF. CDR3 in DNA: TGTGCCAGCAGCCTACCGCCCTCGGGACGTACGTACTTC.

This clonotype was seen more than once but under ten times. At one end, the junction sequence differs from germline, possibly due to a read error. This chain links TRBV20-1 with TRBJ1-1; D is uncertain. The CDR3 loop spans 14 amino acids. CDR1 and CDR2 from the germline V gene are DFQATT and SNEGSKA (reference sequence). The CDR3 here is CGALRIKADTEAFF. CDR3 in DNA: TGCGGTGCTCTTCGGATTAAAGCGGACACTGAAGCTTTCTTT.

The V gene is TRBV28, the J gene TRBJ2-5, with D possibly TRBD2 on 6 matching bases. Germline V gene lookup returns CDR1 MDHEN and CDR2 SYDVKM. This CDR3 region has 15 residues. Trimming took 4 bases from V and 8 from J, leaving 20 bases between them. The CDR3 is CASSSPLGGGNTQYF. CDR3 coding DNA: TGTGCCAGCAGTTCCCCCTTGGGAGGCGGGAACACCCAGTACTTC.

A remark on this clonotype: A read error may account for a junction end that differs from germline. The chain employs TRBV4-3 and TRBJ2-3; D possibly corresponds to TRBD2 (6 bases). This CDR3 is 13 amino acids long. The V gene's germline CDR1 is LGHNA and CDR2 YSLEER. The CDR3 DNA follows: TGCGCCGGCAGCGCCCCCGGGGGAGATACGCAGTATTTT. Its translation: CAGSAPGGDTQYF.

A word on this clonotype: This may stem from a read error, because a much larger clone lies one nucleotide away. The chain couples TRBV20-1 to TRBJ2-7; D remains unclear. The CDR3 sequence is 15 residues long. Germline V gives CDR1 DFQATT, CDR2 SNEGSKA (reference sequence). The CDR3 region has the DNA TGCAGTGCTAGAGATCCGTACCGGAGCTCCTACGAGCGGTACTTC. Translated: CSARDPYRSSYERYF.

At least ten counts were recorded for this clonotype. This chain joins TRBV11-2 and TRBJ2-1; D is undetermined. From germline, CDR1 is SGHAT and CDR2 FQNNGV. This CDR3 comprises 15 residues. V lost 1 base and J 3 bases, leaving 10 bases between the germline ends. In DNA form, the CDR3 reads TGTGCCAGCAGCTTAGGGGGTCGCAACTACAATGAGCAGTTCTTC. The encoded protein is CASSLGGRNYNEQFF.

This clonotype occurred many times. The chain carries TRBV7-9 and TRBJ2-3, with 8 positions matching TRBD2. CDR1 and CDR2 (germline): SEHNR, FQNEAQ (reference sequence). Trimming cost V 5 bases and J 6 bases; bases outside gene matches: 10. This CDR3 comprises 15 residues. CDR3 in amino acids: CASSPTASGSDTQYF. In DNA form, the CDR3 reads TGTGCCAGCAGCCCCACTGCTAGCGGGTCTGATACGCAGTATTTT.